These T cell receptor beta chains were read from a single sample in a study of beta chain features in type 1 diabetes. TCRdb's table, derived via immunoSEQ multiplex PCR, lists solely in-frame clones and lacks some. The sample has 200,000 to 250,000 clones; approximately 15% are singletons. The sample comprised naive CD4+ T cells from blood. These TCRs come from a man aged 25-45 years with type 1 diabetes. CDR3s include the opening cysteine and the closing phenylalanine or tryptophan. Each record gives: V gene, J gene, CDR3 protein.

TRBV11-2	TRBJ2-7	CASSLRGAGEDYEQYF
TRBV27	TRBJ2-7	CASIRGDRVYEQYF
TRBV7-9	TRBJ2-3	CASSFGVAGSTDTQYF
TRBV5-1	TRBJ2-3	CASSLATGRGTDTQYF
TRBV20-1	TRBJ2-3	CSALRADTQYF
TRBV21-1	TRBJ2-6	CASLRGRTVFSGANVLTF
TRBV27	TRBJ1-1	CASSLSTGRNTEAFF
TRBV4-1	TRBJ2-3	CASSWRMTDTQYF
TRBV15	TRBJ1-3	CATSRILQGSGNTIYF
TRBV18	TRBJ1-1	CASSPGQITEAFF
TRBV18	TRBJ1-1	CASSPGQDTEAFF
TRBV9	TRBJ2-1	CASSVRTNYNEQFF
TRBV27	TRBJ2-1	CASSLYSNRGYNEQFF
TRBV18	TRBJ2-7	CASSPGTASDEQYF
TRBV9	TRBJ2-6	CASSRDRGNSGANVLTF
TRBV29-1	TRBJ2-2	CSVDGTENTGELFF
TRBV5-1	TRBJ1-2	CASSLAMGNLRDGYTF
TRBV4-2	TRBJ1-5	CASSQGGVREYYGNQPQHF
TRBV25-1	TRBJ2-7	CASSGYITYEQYF
TRBV6-5	TRBJ2-7	CASSYRYYEGNYEQYF
TRBV2	TRBJ1-1	CASTGDSTEAFF
TRBV30	TRBJ1-2	CAWGQENYGYTF
TRBV18	TRBJ2-2	CASSLGQGDTGELFF
TRBV6-6	TRBJ2-5	CASSPMGGRETQYF
TRBV7-9	TRBJ2-3	CASSLLLGLAEHTDTQYF
TRBV27	TRBJ1-2	CASRQGWLGYTF
TRBV7-9	TRBJ2-3	CASSLTGGSTDTQYF
TRBV7-9	TRBJ2-7	CASSSRRVRQEPYEQYF
TRBV7-2	TRBJ2-1	CASSLLASAYNEQFF
TRBV29-1	TRBJ1-1	CSANRGTEAFF
TRBV5-4	TRBJ2-5	CASSSSGGQETQYF
TRBV10-3	TRBJ2-7	CAIRSQGVYEQYF
TRBV11-1	TRBJ1-5	CASSPRGSNQPQHF
TRBV28	TRBJ1-2	CASSPGGGYTF
TRBV18	TRBJ2-7	CASSTGTGETYEQYF
TRBV5-1	TRBJ1-3	CASSLEGATGNTIYF
TRBV9	TRBJ2-7	CASSVASDSYEQYF
TRBV9	TRBJ1-6	CASSVDPGFGSDSPLHF
TRBV4-1	TRBJ2-7	CASSQDQGLSPYEQYF
TRBV15	TRBJ2-2	CATSIQGANGELFF
TRBV10-3	TRBJ2-1	CAISESSWRGAYNEQFF
TRBV9	TRBJ1-1	CASSVAPGGTEAFF
TRBV29-1	TRBJ2-7	CSVVITGSEQYF
TRBV2	TRBJ1-3	CASSDWTRGNTIYF
TRBV5-1	TRBJ2-5	CASSQPGLVGRETQYF
TRBV5-1	TRBJ1-6	CASSLRQPSLYNSPLHF
TRBV7-2	TRBJ2-1	CASSLLASGGLLDEQFF
TRBV2	TRBJ2-2	CASTLQGDTGELFF
TRBV30	TRBJ2-5	CAGTSDLGGTQYF
TRBV19	TRBJ2-5	CASSMAGKETQYF
TRBV30	TRBJ2-3	CAWSDGQKYF
TRBV20-1	TRBJ1-1	CSARGPVEAFF
TRBV2	TRBJ1-2	CASSGAGDGYTF
TRBV4-2	TRBJ1-1	CASSQGQRVQNTEAFF
TRBV9	TRBJ2-5	CASSVASGRAETQYF
TRBV9	TRBJ2-1	CASSVGPEGSSYNEQFF
TRBV10-3	TRBJ1-1	CAISEDRQNTEAFF
TRBV4-2	TRBJ2-7	CASSQVTARGSYEQYF
TRBV2	TRBJ2-1	CASSQDRGLENEQFF
TRBV6-6	TRBJ1-5	CASSEGAAPNQPQHF